Shown below are 20 T cell receptor beta chains from a single sample sequenced in a study of cytomegalovirus exposure and HLA in healthy donors. The PCR ran on 60 Vbeta and 13 Jbeta primers. The method was immunoSEQ multiplex PCR; TCRdb's version includes in-frame clones alone and lacks a portion of them. Here the sample spans around 100,000 clones, 60% to 85% being singletons. Sequencing was carried out using PBMCs. Receptors originate from a woman aged 18-29 years in good health and CMV-seropositive.

The J gene is TRBJ1-5, the V gene TRBV2; no definite D call. The CDR3 is 13 residues long. Germline lookup yields CDR1 SNHLY and CDR2 FYNNEI. The V and J ends lost 7 bases and 7 bases respectively, with 14 bases between them. CDR3 nucleotides: TGTGCCAGCAAGGAAGAGGGAAAGCAGCCCCAGCATTTT. It yields the protein CASKEEGKQPQHF. The full variable domain, rest sourced from reference TRBV2 and TRBJ1-5, is EPEVTQTPSHQVTQMGQEVILRCVPISNHLYFYWYRQILGQKVEFLVSFYNNEISEKSEIFDDQFSVERPDGSNFTLKIRSTKLEDSAMYFCASKEEGKQPQHFGDGTRLSIL.

This clone was found once. The chain couples TRBV5-6 to TRBJ1-2, with D hard to call. CDR1 SGHDT and CDR2 YYEEEE come from the germline V gene. The CDR3 spans 14 residues. V dropped 4 bases and J dropped 6 bases, with 16 bases sitting between them. CDR3 nucleotide sequence: TGTGCCAGCAGCCCTACCCGGGTAATTCATGGCTACACCTTC. The encoded protein is CASSPTRVIHGYTF.

The V call is TRBV11-2, the J call TRBJ2-7; TRBD2 might be the D (5 bases). The CDR3 runs 14 residues. Trimming cost V 5 bases and J 3 bases, with 14 bases left between them. In germline, CDR1 is SGHAT, CDR2 FQNNGV. DNA of the CDR3: TGTGCCAGCAGCGCAGGACTGTTGTTCTACGAGCAGTACTTC. This translates into CASSAGLLFYEQYF. The entire variable domain, with the rest obtained from reference TRBV11-2 and TRBJ2-7, is as follows: EAGVAQSPRYKIIEKRQSVAFWCNPISGHATLYWYQQILGQGPKLLIQFQNNGVVDDSQLPKDRFSAERLKGVDSTLKIQPAKLEDSAVYLCASSAGLLFYEQYFGPGTRLTVT.

The chain uses TRBV5-3 and TRBJ2-3; 10 bases map to TRBD1. TRBV5-3 is an open reading frame whose function is uncertain. Losses at the gene ends were 4 bases for V and 4 bases for J; bases not matched to a gene: 12. The CDR3 is made up of 17 amino acids. The CDR3 nucleotides are TGTGCCAGAAGCGGAGGGACCGGGACAGGGGAGGCAGATACGCAGTATTTT. Protein product: CARSGGTGTGEADTQYF.

This clone was seen only once. The chain links TRBV19 to TRBJ2-1; D is unresolved. In germline, CDR1 is LNHDA, CDR2 SQIVND (reference sequence). There are 14 residues in the CDR3. Trimming shortened V by 9 bases and J by 4 bases, and 16 bases separated the two germline ends. The CDR3 loop reads CASSLYSTYNEQFF. In DNA, the CDR3 is TGTGCCAGCAGCTTGTACAGTACATACAATGAGCAGTTCTTC.

The chain is built from TRBV2 and TRBJ1-1, with 9 nucleotides matching TRBD1. CDR3 size: 12 residues. CDR1 and CDR2 (germline): SNHLY, FYNNEI. Trimming took 8 bases from V and 4 from J; bases not matched to a gene: 2. CDR3 in DNA: TGTGCCAGCCTGGACAGGGGCACTGAAGCTTTCTTT. It translates to CASLDRGTEAFF.

The chain has TRBV7-6 and TRBJ2-3; 9 nucleotides line up with TRBD2. CDR3 length: 18 residues. Germline CDR1 reads SGHVS; CDR2 reads FNYEAQ. The trim removed 1 base at V and 3 bases at J, leaving 11 bases unmatched. CDR3 amino acids: CASSLEGGGRALTDTQYF. The DNA of the CDR3 is TGTGCCAGCAGCTTAGAAGGTGGCGGGAGGGCCTTGACAGATACGCAGTATTTT. Together with reference TRBV7-6 and TRBJ2-3, the CDR3 gives the full variable domain: GAGVSQSPRYKVTKRGQDVALRCDPISGHVSLYWYRQALGQGPEFLTYFNYEAQQDKSGLPNDRFSAERPEGSISTLTIQRTEQRDSAMYRCASSLEGGGRALTDTQYFGPGTRLTVL.

This clone was recorded a few times. The rearrangement joins TRBV7-9 to TRBJ1-5; D unresolved. CDR1 is SEHNR, CDR2 FQNEAQ, per germline (reference sequence). V was cut by 1 base and J by 7 bases, with 11 bases left in between. The CDR3 covers 14 residues. In DNA, the CDR3 is TGTGCCAGCAGCTTAGACGCCAGAGGACAGCCCCAGCATTTT. It is translated as CASSLDARGQPQHF.

The chain uses TRBV4-1 and TRBJ1-1, with 8 bases lining up with TRBD1. From germline, CDR1 is MGHRA and CDR2 YSYEKL. The CDR3 has 15 residues. The trim removed 4 bases at V and 5 bases at J, leaving 9 bases unmatched. The CDR3, as DNA: TGCGCCAGCAGCCCTAACCAGGGGGCGCGAACTGAAGCTTTCTTT. Translation: CASSPNQGARTEAFF.

CDR3 in DNA: TGCGCCAGCAGCCAGGAGACAGGGACTAACTATGGCTACACCTTC. Amino acids: CASSQETGTNYGYTF. The J gene is TRBJ1-2, the V gene TRBV4-1; 7 bases map to TRBD1. The germline V gene encodes CDR1 MGHRA and CDR2 YSYEKL. With V trimmed by 3 bases and J by 0 bases, 4 bases remained unmatched. The CDR3 runs to 15 residues.

This chain joins TRBV19 and TRBJ1-6, with 12 bases lining up with TRBD1. V dropped 5 bases and J dropped 7; count of bases not matched to a gene: 12. In germline, CDR1 is LNHDA, CDR2 SQIVND (reference sequence). The length of the CDR3 is 18 residues. CDR3 in amino acids: CASSLSGTGGIWNSPLHF. The CDR3 DNA follows: TGTGCCAGTAGTCTCTCCGGGACAGGGGGCATTTGGAATTCACCCCTCCACTTT.

This chain connects TRBV23-1 to TRBJ2-7, with 11 nucleotides matching TRBD2. TRBV23-1 is an ORF, and what it does is uncertain. Losses at the gene ends were 6 bases for V and 7 bases for J; bases not matched to a gene: 5. CDR3 size: 13 residues. The CDR3 here is CASSGLAGQEQYF. In DNA form, the CDR3 reads TGCGCCAGCAGCGGACTAGCGGGCCAGGAGCAGTACTTC.

V and J are TRBV2 and TRBJ2-7; 10 bases line up with TRBD2. Trimming at V came to 6 bases and at J to 7 bases, leaving 6 bases not matched to a gene. CDR3 length: 13 residues. Germline-derived CDR1 and CDR2 are SNHLY and FYNNEI. CDR3 residues: CASRGLAEGEQYF. Here the CDR3 DNA reads TGTGCCAGCAGAGGACTAGCGGAGGGGGAGCAGTACTTC.

The V and J genes are TRBV5-5 and TRBJ2-6; D is unclear. Germline V CDR1 and CDR2: SGHKS, YYEKEE (reference sequence). Deletions cut 3 bases from V and 0 bases from J, with 7 bases between. The CDR3 is 15 residues long. The CDR3 DNA sequence: TGTGCCAGCAGCTCTTACAGCTCTGGGGCCAACGTCCTGACTTTC. It yields the protein CASSSYSSGANVLTF.

The chain joins TRBV10-3 to TRBJ2-3, with D possibly matching TRBD2 (6 bases). This CDR3 has 14 residues. V shed 8 bases and J shed 5 bases, with 17 bases lying between them. CDR1 is ENHRY and CDR2 is SYGVKD in the germline V gene. CDR3 sequence: CAIGLRDRVDTQYF. The CDR3 DNA is TGTGCCATCGGTCTGCGGGATAGAGTAGATACGCAGTATTTT.

This clone was seen repeatedly, ten times or more. The chain links TRBV28 to TRBJ2-1; TRBD2 is a possible D gene (6 bases). This CDR3 is 15 amino acids long. The germline V gene encodes CDR1 MDHEN and CDR2 SYDVKM. With 7 bases removed from V and 4 bases from J, the gap between germline ends came to 17 bases. The CDR3 DNA is TGTGCCAGCACCGGGGTGGCGGGGTGGTACAATGAGCAGTTCTTC. It yields the protein CASTGVAGWYNEQFF.

This chain uses TRBV10-3 with TRBJ1-6, with TRBD1 matching over 9 bases. The CDR3 runs 14 residues. The junction had 4 bases not matched to a gene; V was cut back by 4 bases and J by 9 bases. Germline V lookup: CDR1 ENHRY, CDR2 SYGVKD. For the CDR3, the DNA is TGTGCCATCAGTGCCGACAGGGGGACTTCACCCCTCCACTTT. Translating it yields CAISADRGTSPLHF.

V and J are TRBV5-1 and TRBJ2-3, with 15 bases matching TRBD2. After removal of 10 bases from V and 4 bases from J, the junction contained 4 bases not matched to a gene. In germline, CDR1 is SGHRS, CDR2 YFSETQ. The CDR3 is 14 residues long. CDR3 sequence (DNA): TGCGCCTCGGGACTAGCGGGAGGCGCAGATACGCAGTATTTT. Protein: CASGLAGGADTQYF. The whole variable domain, filled in from reference TRBV5-1 and TRBJ2-3, reads KAGVTQTPRYLIKTRGQQVTLSCSPISGHRSVSWYQQTPGQGLQFLFEYFSETQRNKGNFPGRFSGRQFSNSRSEMNVSTLELGDSALYLCASGLAGGADTQYFGPGTRLTVL.

V usage is TRBV5-1 and J usage is TRBJ2-7; TRBD2 aligns across 13 bases. Trimming at V came to 0 bases and at J to 7 bases, leaving 4 bases not matched to a gene. The germline CDR1 and CDR2 sequences are SGHRS and YFSETQ. The CDR3 has 15 residues. For the CDR3, the DNA is TGCGCCAGCAGCTTGGGGACTAGCGGGAGCGGTGAGCAGTACTTC. Translated: CASSLGTSGSGEQYF.

The chain joins TRBV10-1 to TRBJ2-5, with 7 bases lining up with TRBD1. Germline V gives CDR1 WNHNN, CDR2 SYGVQD (reference sequence). Losses at the gene ends were 3 bases for V and 7 bases for J; bases not matched to a gene: 5. This CDR3 is built from 13 residues. The CDR3 is CASSENRGATQYF. The CDR3 nucleotides read TGCGCCAGCAGTGAAAACAGGGGAGCGACCCAGTACTTC.